Shown below are 4 T cell receptor beta chains from a single sample sequenced in a study of vaccination and CD4 T cells after COVID-19. The antigens these receptors bind are not known. Scientists ran DNA taken from cultured CD4+ T cells through the Oncomine TCR Beta short-read assay for sequencing. TCRdb independently ran MiXCR on the PCR reads; one entry per CDR3 protein. The repertoire consists of 6,500 to 7,500 distinct CDR3 sequences, with 37% occurring once and the leading ten covering approximately 41%. The treatment is: roughly 11-day PBMC culture with coronavirus spike peptide pools or control peptides (ViraFEST assay). Before the COVID-19 pandemic (2011-2018), CD4+ T cells were obtained from the unexposed donor. Sequences were obtained from CD4+ T cells from blood, cultured in vitro. The receptor set was obtained from a human donor in good health.

The V gene is TRBV7-2, the J gene TRBJ1-2; no clear D gene. Looked up from germline, CDR1 is SGHTA and CDR2 is FQGNSA. The germline V and J ends were trimmed by 3 bases and 4 bases, with 12 bases remaining between them. The length of the CDR3 is 14 residues. CDR3 nucleotides: TGTGCCAGCAGCTTTTTGGGATTCTTCTATGGCTACACCTTC. Protein sequence: CASSFLGFFYGYTF.

This clonotype has more than one count but fewer than ten. The rearrangement links TRBV20-1 to TRBJ2-5; the D gene is possibly TRBD2 (7 bases). The V gene's germline CDR1 is DFQATT and CDR2 SNEGSKA (reference sequence). Trimming shortened V by 0 bases and J by 1 base, and 9 bases separated the two germline ends. The CDR3 runs 14 residues. The CDR3 spells CSARDGGAQETQYF. The DNA for the CDR3 is TGCAGTGCTAGAGATGGGGGGGCCCAAGAGACCCAGTACTTC.

The CDR3 nucleotides are TGTGCCAGCAGCTTGGGACTAGCGGGGACCGGGGAGCTGTTTTTT. It is translated as CASSLGLAGTGELFF. V and J are TRBV7-7 and TRBJ2-2, with TRBD2 matching over 13 bases. The CDR3 is 15 amino acids. V lost 3 bases to trimming and J lost 5 bases; unmatched junction nucleotides: 0. The germline CDR1 and CDR2 sequences are SSHAT and FNYEAQ (reference sequence).

This chain joins TRBV6-1 and TRBJ1-1; no firm D call. CDR1 is MNHNS and CDR2 is SASEGT in the germline V gene. The CDR3 covers 15 residues. Trimming cost V 6 bases and J 0 bases, with 14 bases left between them. This chain's CDR3 is CASSRFPEMNTEAFF. CDR3 DNA: TGTGCCAGCAGCCGCTTCCCTGAAATGAACACTGAAGCTTTCTTT.